The 5 T cell receptor beta chains below all came from one sample that was sequenced in a study of cytomegalovirus exposure and HLA in healthy donors. The PCR had 60 Vbeta and 13 Jbeta primers. Assay: immunoSEQ multiplex PCR; the TCRdb copy retains only in-frame clones and omits some. There are about 160,000 clones in the sample; roughly 84% occur only once, and around 1% lies in the top ten. Sequences were obtained from PBMCs. Receptors originate from a man aged 25 to 40 in good health and CMV-seronegative.

The V and J genes are TRBV15 and TRBJ1-1, with a possible D match to TRBD1 (5 bases). The CDR3 is made up of 16 amino acids. Between the trimmed V and J ends, which lost 3 bases and 5 bases, there was a span of 19 bases. The V gene's germline CDR1 is LNHNV and CDR2 YYDKDF (reference sequence). CDR3 residues: CATSSRAGQGRTEAFF. The DNA for the CDR3 is TGTGCCACCAGCAGCAGGGCGGGGCAGGGTCGGACTGAAGCTTTCTTT.

The rearrangement joins TRBV15 to TRBJ2-7; TRBD1 matches 8 bases. Germline values: CDR1 LNHNV, CDR2 YYDKDF (reference sequence). With V trimmed by 0 bases and J by 5 bases, 3 bases remained unmatched. The CDR3 runs 14 residues. For the CDR3, the DNA is TGTGCCACCAGCAGAGAACCGACAGGGGACGAGCAGTACTTC. This encodes CATSREPTGDEQYF.

The chain has TRBV4-1 and TRBJ2-7, with 7 bases fitting TRBD1. The germline CDR1 and CDR2 sequences are MGHRA and YSYEKL. The J segment lost 0 bases and the V segment lost 2 bases, leaving 7 bases of the junction unmatched. The CDR3 is 16 amino acids. The CDR3 spells CASSQSTGANSYEQYF. CDR3 bases: TGCGCCAGCAGCCAAAGCACAGGGGCGAACTCCTACGAGCAGTACTTC.

This chain links TRBV30 with TRBJ2-2, with 8 bases lining up with TRBD1. The length of the CDR3 is 15 residues. J gave up 3 bases and V 2 bases, and 5 bases lay outside the gene matches. Germline V gene sequence: CDR1 GTSNPN, CDR2 SVGIG (reference sequence). The CDR3 DNA follows: TGTGCCTGGAGTAATCCGGGACAGGACACCGGGGAGCTGTTTTTT. It is translated as CAWSNPGQDTGELFF.

This clone was found a few times. The gene calls are TRBV2 and TRBJ2-7; perhaps TRBD1 as D (6 bases). Germline V gene sequence: CDR1 SNHLY, CDR2 FYNNEI. The CDR3 is made up of 12 amino acids. Trimming took 5 bases from V and 2 from J, leaving 7 bases between them. CDR3 loop: CASSRTAYEQYF. Here the CDR3 DNA reads TGTGCCAGCAGTCGGACAGCCTACGAGCAGTACTTC.